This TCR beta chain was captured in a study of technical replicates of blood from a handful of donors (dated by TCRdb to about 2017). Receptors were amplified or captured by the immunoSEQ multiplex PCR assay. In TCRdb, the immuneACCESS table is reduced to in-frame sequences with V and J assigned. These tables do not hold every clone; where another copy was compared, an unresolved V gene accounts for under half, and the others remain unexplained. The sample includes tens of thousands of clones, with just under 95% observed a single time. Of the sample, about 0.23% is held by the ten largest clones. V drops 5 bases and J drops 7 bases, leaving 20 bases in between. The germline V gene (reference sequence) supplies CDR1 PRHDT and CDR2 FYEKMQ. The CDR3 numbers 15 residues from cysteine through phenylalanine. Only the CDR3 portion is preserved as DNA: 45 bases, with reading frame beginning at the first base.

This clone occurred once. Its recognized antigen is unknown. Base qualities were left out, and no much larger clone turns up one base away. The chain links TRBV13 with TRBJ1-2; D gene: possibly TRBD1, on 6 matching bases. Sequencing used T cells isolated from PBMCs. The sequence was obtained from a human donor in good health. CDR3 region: CASSIQGSRVGGYTF. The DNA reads TGTGCCAGCAGCATACAGGGATCCAGAGTGGGTGGCTACACCTTC.